A selection of T cell receptor beta chains follows, all from one sample in a study of T cells in Graves' hyperthyroidism and ophthalmopathy. Each CDR3 protein gets one entry after TCRdb re-called the multiplex PCR reads with MiXCR. The data contain around 690,000 distinct CDR3 sequences, about a fifth of them singletons. Sample: blood. The source is a man aged 25-45 years with Graves' ophthalmopathy. Both conserved end residues are part of each CDR3. Fields, in order: clone size, D gene, J gene, V gene, CDR3 protein, CDR3 DNA. A D gene is named only where the DNA matches it firmly. Size is omitted from some rows. Given values are once, few, many or a class for expanded clones.

clone size: .
D gene: TRBD1
J gene: TRBJ2-5
V gene: TRBV7-2
CDR3 protein: CASSFDRGLETQYF
CDR3 DNA: TGTGCCAGCAGCTTCGACAGGGGGCTTGAGACCCAGTACTTC

clone size: .
D gene: .
J gene: TRBJ2-2
V gene: TRBV3-1
CDR3 protein: CASSHLLEAGELFF
CDR3 DNA: TGTGCCAGCAGCCACCTACTAGAGGCCGGGGAGCTGTTTTTT

clone size: many
D gene: .
J gene: TRBJ1-4
V gene: TRBV9
CDR3 protein: CASSLSWGRHDEKLFF
CDR3 DNA: TGTGCCAGCAGCCTTTCGTGGGGGCGACACGATGAAAAACTGTTTTTT

clone size: few
D gene: TRBD1
J gene: TRBJ1-5
V gene: TRBV10-2
CDR3 protein: CASSDRQGNQPQHF
CDR3 DNA: TGCGCCAGCAGTGATCGACAGGGGAACCAGCCCCAGCATTTT

clone size: .
D gene: .
J gene: TRBJ1-1
V gene: TRBV6-1
CDR3 protein: CASRPGGTNTEAFF
CDR3 DNA: TGTGCCAGTAGACCCGGGGGGACGAACACTGAAGCTTTCTTT

clone size: many
D gene: .
J gene: TRBJ2-5
V gene: TRBV4-3
CDR3 protein: CASSQDASGSKTQYF
CDR3 DNA: TGCGCCAGCAGCCAAGATGCCAGTGGTTCGAAGACCCAGTACTTC

clone size: many
D gene: .
J gene: TRBJ2-5
V gene: TRBV18
CDR3 protein: CASSTVIQETQYF
CDR3 DNA: TGTGCCAGTTCGACAGTGATCCAAGAGACCCAGTACTTC

clone size: .
D gene: .
J gene: TRBJ1-2
V gene: TRBV2
CDR3 protein: CAGSRLSGTTSNYGYTF
CDR3 DNA: TGTGCCGGCAGTCGACTCTCCGGGACAACCAGTAACTATGGCTACACCTTC

clone size: few
D gene: .
J gene: TRBJ2-3
V gene: TRBV7-9
CDR3 protein: CASSGDMTDTQYF
CDR3 DNA: TGTGCCAGCAGCGGAGACATGACAGATACGCAGTATTTT

clone size: many
D gene: .
J gene: TRBJ2-7
V gene: TRBV18
CDR3 protein: CASSPPPGVYEQYF
CDR3 DNA: TGTGCCAGCTCACCACCGCCCGGGGTTTACGAGCAGTACTTC

clone size: .
D gene: .
J gene: TRBJ1-5
V gene: TRBV5-1
CDR3 protein: CASSYRGGQPQHF
CDR3 DNA: TGCGCCAGCAGCTACCGGGGAGGTCAGCCCCAGCATTTT

clone size: .
D gene: TRBD1
J gene: TRBJ2-3
V gene: TRBV3-1
CDR3 protein: CASSQGTGPTDTQYF
CDR3 DNA: TGTGCCAGCAGCCAAGGGACAGGGCCTACAGATACGCAGTATTTT

clone size: few
D gene: .
J gene: TRBJ2-3
V gene: TRBV28
CDR3 protein: CASSLVAAGADTQYF
CDR3 DNA: TGTGCCAGCAGTTTGGTGGCAGCTGGGGCAGATACGCAGTATTTT

clone size: few
D gene: TRBD1
J gene: TRBJ1-1
V gene: TRBV19
CDR3 protein: CATKKDRMNTEAFF
CDR3 DNA: TGTGCCACCAAAAAGGACAGGATGAACACTGAAGCTTTCTTT

clone size: .
D gene: .
J gene: TRBJ2-2
V gene: TRBV10-3
CDR3 protein: CAISESHLRRGELFF
CDR3 DNA: TGTGCCATCAGTGAGTCGCATCTCAGGAGGGGGGAGCTGTTTTTT

clone size: .
D gene: .
J gene: TRBJ2-1
V gene: TRBV5-1
CDR3 protein: CASSQIQGSSYNEQFF
CDR3 DNA: TGCGCCAGCAGCCAAATACAGGGTAGCTCCTACAATGAGCAGTTCTTC

clone size: few
D gene: TRBD2
J gene: TRBJ2-1
V gene: TRBV30
CDR3 protein: CAWRGPGGGGGGYNEQFF
CDR3 DNA: TGTGCCTGGAGGGGCCCTGGGGGTGGAGGCGGGGGCTACAATGAGCAGTTCTTC

clone size: many
D gene: .
J gene: TRBJ2-7
V gene: TRBV30
CDR3 protein: CAFISPLAASYEQYF
CDR3 DNA: TGTGCCTTCATTTCACCCCTGGCGGCGTCCTACGAGCAGTACTTC

clone size: .
D gene: .
J gene: TRBJ1-3
V gene: TRBV6-1
CDR3 protein: CASSEMTVSGNTIYF
CDR3 DNA: TGTGCCAGCAGTGAAATGACTGTCTCTGGAAACACCATATATTTT

clone size: .
D gene: .
J gene: TRBJ2-5
V gene: TRBV10-2
CDR3 protein: CASRKEVPETQYF
CDR3 DNA: TGCGCCAGCAGAAAAGAGGTACCAGAGACCCAGTACTTC

clone size: many
D gene: .
J gene: TRBJ2-1
V gene: TRBV20-1
CDR3 protein: CSARAKGVNEQFF
CDR3 DNA: TGCAGTGCTAGAGCAAAAGGGGTCAATGAGCAGTTCTTC

clone size: .
D gene: TRBD1
J gene: TRBJ2-1
V gene: TRBV10-3
CDR3 protein: CAITGQGRSEQFF
CDR3 DNA: TGTGCCATCACGGGACAGGGGCGGTCTGAGCAGTTCTTC

clone size: .
D gene: TRBD2
J gene: TRBJ2-3
V gene: TRBV9
CDR3 protein: CASSAGIAGATDTQYF
CDR3 DNA: TGTGCCAGCAGCGCCGGGATAGCGGGGGCCACAGATACGCAGTATTTT

clone size: many
D gene: .
J gene: TRBJ1-1
V gene: TRBV30
CDR3 protein: CAWSVAENTEAFF
CDR3 DNA: TGTGCCTGGAGTGTAGCAGAGAACACTGAAGCTTTCTTT

clone size: .
D gene: TRBD1
J gene: TRBJ1-5
V gene: TRBV11-2
CDR3 protein: CASNGQGGNQPQHF
CDR3 DNA: TGTGCCAGCAACGGACAGGGAGGGAATCAGCCCCAGCATTTT

clone size: .
D gene: TRBD2
J gene: TRBJ2-1
V gene: TRBV7-2
CDR3 protein: CASSLALTSVNEQFF
CDR3 DNA: TGTGCCAGCAGCTTAGCCCTGACTAGCGTCAATGAGCAGTTCTTC

clone size: few
D gene: TRBD2
J gene: TRBJ2-1
V gene: TRBV6-1
CDR3 protein: CASSEAMGLAGTNEQFF
CDR3 DNA: TGTGCCAGCAGTGAGGCAATGGGACTAGCGGGAACCAATGAGCAGTTCTTC

clone size: .
D gene: .
J gene: TRBJ1-1
V gene: TRBV6-1
CDR3 protein: CASSEDGGRGTEAFF
CDR3 DNA: TGTGCCAGCAGTGAAGATGGGGGGCGAGGAACTGAAGCTTTCTTT

clone size: once
D gene: .
J gene: TRBJ2-7
V gene: TRBV4-3
CDR3 protein: CASKRRYPYEQYF
CDR3 DNA: TGCGCCAGCAAGAGGCGGTACCCCTACGAGCAGTACTTC

clone size: few
D gene: .
J gene: TRBJ2-6
V gene: TRBV30
CDR3 protein: CAWNKANVLTF
CDR3 DNA: TGTGCCTGGAATAAGGCCAACGTCCTGACTTTC

clone size: many
D gene: TRBD1
J gene: TRBJ1-1
V gene: TRBV7-2
CDR3 protein: CASSLYTQGAGAEAFF
CDR3 DNA: TGTGCCAGCAGCCTGTATACACAGGGGGCAGGCGCTGAAGCTTTCTTT

clone size: many
D gene: TRBD2
J gene: TRBJ2-1
V gene: TRBV3-1
CDR3 protein: CASSHLAGARNEQFF
CDR3 DNA: TGTGCCAGCAGCCACCTAGCGGGAGCCCGAAATGAGCAGTTCTTC

clone size: few
D gene: TRBD1
J gene: TRBJ2-5
V gene: TRBV7-8
CDR3 protein: CASSLRDRGSETQYF
CDR3 DNA: TGTGCCAGCAGCTTAAGGGACAGGGGGTCGGAGACCCAGTACTTC

clone size: .
D gene: .
J gene: TRBJ2-3
V gene: TRBV7-9
CDR3 protein: CASSQTGTYSTDTQYF
CDR3 DNA: TGTGCCAGCAGCCAAACCGGGACCTATAGCACAGATACGCAGTATTTT

clone size: few
D gene: TRBD2
J gene: TRBJ2-7
V gene: TRBV20-1
CDR3 protein: CSGSPGGEQYF
CDR3 DNA: TGCAGTGGTAGCCCGGGGGGCGAGCAGTACTTC

clone size: few
D gene: .
J gene: TRBJ2-5
V gene: TRBV10-1
CDR3 protein: CASSDSRYQETQYF
CDR3 DNA: TGCGCCAGCAGTGATTCTCGGTACCAAGAGACCCAGTACTTC

clone size: few
D gene: .
J gene: TRBJ1-2
V gene: TRBV6-2/TRBV6-3
CDR3 protein: CASSYSTESNYGYTF
CDR3 DNA: TGTGCCAGCAGTTACTCGACAGAGTCAAACTATGGCTACACCTTC

clone size: many
D gene: TRBD2
J gene: TRBJ2-3
V gene: TRBV11-2
CDR3 protein: CASSLLREFTDTQYF
CDR3 DNA: TGTGCCAGCAGCTTACTGCGGGAGTTCACAGATACGCAGTATTTT